This is a list of T cell receptor beta chains from one sample in a study of blood T cells in healthy people across ages. Via MiXCR, TCRdb re-called the 5' RACE reads, giving one row per CDR3 protein. The repertoire holds over 550,000 distinct CDR3 sequences, about 30% seen once, with 15% to 18% in the top ten. Sequencing input: blood. The source is a woman aged 80 or older in good health. Both conserved end residues are part of each CDR3. The D gene is left open where the match is weak. The listing skips clone size in some rows; elsewhere it reads once, few, many or a size class.

v_gene,abundance,j_gene,d_gene,CDR3nt,CDR3aa
TRBV5-3,.,TRBJ2-4,.,TGTGCCAGAACAATACGGGACCCTCATAAGGAGTACTTC,CARTIRDPHKEYF
TRBV13,.,TRBJ1-6,.,TGTGCCAGCAGCTCCCGTACGGAATCACCCCTCCACTTT,CASSSRTESPLHF
TRBV5-5,many,TRBJ2-5,.,TGTGCCAGCAGCCTTGCGGACGGCAGACAAGAGACCCAGTACTTC,CASSLADGRQETQYF
TRBV11-2,.,TRBJ2-1,TRBD2,TGTGCCAGCAGCTTACCTAGCGGGAGTGGAGGGAAGTTCTTC,CASSLPSGSGGKFF
TRBV12-3/TRBV12-4,.,TRBJ2-3,TRBD1,TGTGCCAGCAGTCTCACTGGGACAGGGGTGCTCGCAGATACGCAGTATTTT,CASSLTGTGVLADTQYF
TRBV7-2,many,TRBJ2-4,.,TGTGCCAGCAGCTTACGGCAGGGGCAAAACATTCAGTACTTC,CASSLRQGQNIQYF
TRBV7-2,.,TRBJ2-7,.,TGTGCCAGCAGCGTGGGGTCTGCAGCCTACGAGCAGTACTTC,CASSVGSAAYEQYF
TRBV6-1,many,TRBJ1-2,.,TGTGCCAGCAGTGAACTGGAGGGCTACACCTTC,CASSELEGYTF
TRBV5-1,few,TRBJ1-4,TRBD1,TGCGCCAGCAGCTCGGGCAGGGGGCCGAGTGAAAAACTGTTTTTT,CASSSGRGPSEKLFF
TRBV20-1,many,TRBJ2-7,TRBD1,TGCAGTGCTACAAAAACAGGGGTCAAGTTGGAGCAGTACTTC,CSATKTGVKLEQYF
TRBV4-1,many,TRBJ1-4,.,TGCGCCAGCAGCCAAGAGGGGGCGCGTCATGAAAAACTGTTTTTT,CASSQEGARHEKLFF
TRBV6-1,many,TRBJ1-1,.,TGTGCCAGCAGTGCCGAACACGGTTTGAACACTGAAGCTTTCTTT,CASSAEHGLNTEAFF
TRBV4-3,.,TRBJ1-2,.,TGCGCCAGCAGCCAAGGGACAGCCACCTATGGCCGCACCTTC,CASSQGTATYGRTF
TRBV3-1,few,TRBJ2-3,.,TGTGCCAGCAGCCAAGGCCCCGGAAACACAGATACGCAGTATTTT,CASSQGPGNTDTQYF
TRBV2,few,TRBJ2-3,.,TGTACCAGCAGCGCCAATGGGCTTCTCACAGATACGCAGTATTTT,CTSSANGLLTDTQYF
TRBV30,.,TRBJ1-1,.,TGTGCCTGGAGTGACCCGGGGGGCACTGAAGCTTTCTTT,CAWSDPGGTEAFF
TRBV7-2,.,TRBJ2-3,.,TGTGCCAGCAGCTTCAGTGGTTTCGCGTCCACAGATACGCAGTATTTT,CASSFSGFASTDTQYF
TRBV30,.,TRBJ1-1,.,TGTGCCCGGAGTCCGGGACGGATCAACACTGAAGCTTTCTTT,CARSPGRINTEAFF
TRBV6-2/TRBV6-3,.,TRBJ1-5,.,TGTGCCAGCAGTTACTCGAATTCAGGGCATCAGCCCCAGCATTTT,CASSYSNSGHQPQHF
TRBV5-6,.,TRBJ2-3,TRBD2,TGTGCCAGCAGCTTGACCCTTCGTAGCGGGGGGGGCCACGGTACGCAGTATTTT,CASSLTLRSGGGHGTQYF
TRBV5-1,.,TRBJ2-5,.,TGCGCCAGCAGTTTACCTCTAGAGCTTGGAGAGACCCAGTACTTC,CASSLPLELGETQYF
TRBV7-2,.,TRBJ2-7,.,TGTGCCGGCAGCTCGAACCCCTACGAGCAGTACTTC,CAGSSNPYEQYF
TRBV18,few,TRBJ1-1,.,TGTGCCAGCTCATCACGGGCTGAAGCTTTCTTT,CASSSRAEAFF
TRBV7-9,many,TRBJ1-1,TRBD1,TGTGCCAGCAGCCCGGACAGGATCGCTGAAGCTTTCTTT,CASSPDRIAEAFF